This T cell receptor beta chain is from a study of cytomegalovirus exposure and HLA in healthy donors. Study-wide results and limits: The investigators catalogued under 200 TCR beta chains as cytomegalovirus-associated. A subsequent analysis found that TCR clusters from the first cohort also tended to co-occur in the 130 or so validation repertoires, with approximately 95% of cluster scores above 0.

In the case of this clone: Its specificity is not known.

The germline V and J ends were trimmed by 3 bases and 4 bases, with 16 bases remaining between them. Germline CDR1 and CDR2: MDHEN and SYDVKM. The CDR3 is 15 residues long. Clones were read by immunoSEQ multiplex PCR, and TCRdb kept only the in-frame ones, dropping some. Among 90,000 to 100,000 clones listed, 87% were seen once. The chain couples TRBV28 to TRBJ2-7; D gene unclear. The receptor was derived from a woman under 40 in good health and CMV-seronegative. The sequenced sample consisted of PBMCs. The CDR3 DNA reads as TGTGCCAGCAGTTTCCCGCCACGGCTGAGGTACGAGCAGTACTTC. Translated: CASSFPPRLRYEQYF.